The 28 T cell receptor beta chains given below trace back to one sample, sequenced in a study of T cells expressing NK-cell markers. Reprocessing the 5' RACE reads, TCRdb reports a single entry for every CDR3 protein and omits DNA. Its listing shows 400,000 or so distinct CDR3 sequences. Sample: blood T cells: a sorted CD56 or NKG2C T cell subset, CD4+ or CD8+ T cells, or bulk PBMC T cells (not recorded which). Receptors originate from a woman aged 50 to 60 in good health.

The J gene is TRBJ2-1, the V gene TRBV7-2. The CDR3 length is 15 residues. Germline V lookup: CDR1 SGHTA, CDR2 FQGNSA. CDR3 residues: CASSLSLAAAIEQFF.

The rearrangement joins TRBV5-1 to TRBJ2-1. Germline loops: CDR1 SGHRS, CDR2 YFSETQ. This CDR3 spans 15 amino acids. The CDR3: CASSLGGQSYNEQFF.

The CDR3 protein is CASSQGSWEGEQYF. The chain joins TRBV3-1 to TRBJ2-7; TCRdb's D call, TRBD2, is unchecked because there is no DNA. Germline CDR1 reads LGHDT; CDR2 reads YNNKEL (reference sequence). The CDR3 covers 14 residues.

V usage is TRBV27 and J usage is TRBJ1-1; TCRdb returns TRBD1, unconfirmable since there is no DNA. Germline lookup yields CDR1 MNHEY and CDR2 SMNVEV (reference sequence). The CDR3 covers 13 residues. The chain's CDR3 is CASSFRGGTEAFF.

The rearrangement joins TRBV27 to TRBJ2-1; absent DNA, TCRdb's TRBD2 call cannot be checked. Germline assignment: CDR1 MNHEY and CDR2 SMNVEV (reference sequence). CDR3 length equals 14 residues. The CDR3 loop reads CASTFSGRRSEQFF.

The chain joins TRBV18 to TRBJ2-5; TCRdb proposes TRBD1, but this gene call is untestable without DNA. The CDR3 contains 15 residues. Per germline, CDR1 KGHSH and CDR2 LQKENI. CDR3 amino acids: CASSPPVGGSETQYF.

V and J are TRBV7-9 and TRBJ2-5; without DNA, the TCRdb call of TRBD2 cannot be checked. CDR1 SEHNR and CDR2 FQNEAQ come from the germline V gene (reference sequence). This CDR3 spans 16 amino acids. The CDR3 reads CASSLRAGGIRETQYF.

The rearrangement links TRBV6-5 to TRBJ1-1. This CDR3 spans 14 amino acids. Germline CDR1 MNHEY, CDR2 SVGAGI. CDR3: CASSSDRWNTEAFF.

V gene TRBV7-6 combines with J gene TRBJ1-5. Germline loops: CDR1 SGHVS, CDR2 FNYEAQ. The CDR3 totals 14 residues. The CDR3: CASSLGYGGQPQHF.

The V gene is TRBV5-1, the J gene TRBJ2-3; TCRdb outputs TRBD2, but without DNA this stays unchecked. Germline V gene data show CDR1 as SGHRS and CDR2 as YFSETQ. The CDR3 covers 14 residues. CDR3 amino acids: CASNRDSSYHTQYF.

This chain uses TRBV4-2 with TRBJ2-2. Germline-derived CDR1 and CDR2 are LGHNA and YNFKEQ. This CDR3 spans 15 amino acids. CDR3 in amino acids: CASSQELRSSGELFF.

The chain employs TRBV4-1 and TRBJ2-7; TCRdb picks TRBD2, but there is no DNA to check that call. This CDR3 spans 20 amino acids. Germline V gene lookup returns CDR1 MGHRA and CDR2 YSYEKL. The CDR3 loop reads CASSLTPGTSGLRYTYEQYF.

The chain is built from TRBV12-3 or TRBV12-4 and TRBJ1-2; TCRdb picks TRBD1, but there is no DNA to check that call. This CDR3 has 13 amino acids. This CDR3 is CASSLRQGYGYTF.

The rearrangement links TRBV5-1 to TRBJ2-1; TCRdb's D call, TRBD2, is unchecked because there is no DNA. Germline V lookup: CDR1 SGHRS, CDR2 YFSETQ. The length of the CDR3 is 18 residues. This CDR3 is CASSRFLLRGSGRNEQFF.

This CDR3 is CASSRTRVNTQYF. The chain recombines TRBV4-1 with TRBJ2-3; the D call from TCRdb, TRBD1, cannot be confirmed without DNA. The CDR3 is 13 residues long. Germline V gives CDR1 MGHRA, CDR2 YSYEKL.

The chain carries TRBV12-3 or TRBV12-4 and TRBJ1-1; TCRdb calls TRBD1, which cannot be checked without DNA. This CDR3 has 15 residues. Here the CDR3 reads CASSLRTGKVTEAFF.

CDR3 sequence reads: CSAGGQGANTEAFF. This chain joins TRBV20-1 and TRBJ1-1; TCRdb calls TRBD1, which cannot be checked without DNA. This CDR3 contains 14 residues. Looked up from germline, CDR1 is DFQATT and CDR2 is SNEGSKA (reference sequence).

CDR3 loop: CASSQAWDNTDTQYF. The chain carries TRBV14 and TRBJ2-3. This CDR3 contains 15 residues. CDR1 SGHDN and CDR2 FVKESK come from the germline V gene.

The V call is TRBV10-3, the J call TRBJ1-2; TCRdb picks TRBD1, but there is no DNA to check that call. Germline CDR1 and CDR2: ENHRY and SYGVKD. The CDR3 runs to 13 residues. The CDR3 protein is CAIAGTEVYGYTF.

The chain uses TRBV6-6 and TRBJ1-2. Germline-derived CDR1 and CDR2 are MNHNY and SVGAGI (reference sequence). The CDR3 covers 13 residues. The CDR3 sequence is CSRPQGISYGYTF.

The rearrangement joins TRBV2 to TRBJ2-3; there is no DNA to check the TCRdb D call of TRBD2. Germline V CDR1 and CDR2: SNHLY, FYNNEI. The CDR3 loop spans 14 amino acids. CDR3 region: CARGGTSGSDTQYF. The full variable domain, in which reference TRBV2 and TRBJ2-3 provide the parts outside the CDR3, is EPEVTQTPSHQVTQMGQEVILRCVPISNHLYFYWYRQILGQKVEFLVSFYNNEISEKSEIFDDQFSVERPDGSNFTLKIRSTKLEDSAMYFCARGGTSGSDTQYFGPGTRLTVL.

V and J are TRBV7-9 and TRBJ1-4; TCRdb calls TRBD1, which cannot be checked without DNA. CDR1 and CDR2 from the germline V gene are SEHNR and FQNEAQ (reference sequence). The CDR3 contains 15 residues. CDR3 protein: CASSLDWGKNEKLFF.

The chain couples TRBV7-7 to TRBJ2-2; checking the TCRdb D call of TRBD2 is not possible without DNA. The germline gives CDR1 SSHAT, CDR2 FNYEAQ (reference sequence). CDR3 length: 20 residues. The CDR3: CASSPGLAGRLAPNTGELFF.

CDR3 sequence reads: CASRGSYEQFF. The V call is TRBV12-3 or TRBV12-4, the J call TRBJ2-1; there is no DNA to check the TCRdb D call of TRBD2. This CDR3 has 11 amino acids.

The V and J genes are TRBV6-5 and TRBJ2-1; no DNA is available, so the TRBD1 call from TCRdb remains unchecked. There are 15 residues in the CDR3. Germline CDR1 reads MNHEY; CDR2 reads SVGAGI. CDR3 sequence: CASSPSAGPGNEQFF.

The chain carries TRBV29-1 and TRBJ2-1. From germline, CDR1 is SQVTM and CDR2 ANQGSEA. There are 12 residues in the CDR3. The chain's CDR3 is CSVTHSSSEQFF.

The gene calls are TRBV3-1 and TRBJ2-4. The germline V gene has CDR1 LGHDT and CDR2 YNNKEL (reference sequence). The CDR3 contains 12 residues. The chain's CDR3 is CASSQAWDIQYF.

The chain has TRBV19 and TRBJ1-5; TCRdb proposes TRBD1, but this gene call is untestable without DNA. The CDR3 is 13 amino acids. Looked up from germline, CDR1 is LNHDA and CDR2 is SQIVND (reference sequence). The CDR3: CASNRGLNQPQHF.